Following are 11 T cell receptor beta chains from one sample sequenced in a study of OX40 agonist ivuxolimab in advanced cancers. Method: immunoSEQ multiplex PCR; TCRdb's copy keeps in-frame clones and lacks some. Altogether around 15,000 clones are present, about 91% being singletons, with the ten largest covering over 7%. The material sequenced was CD4+ or CD8+ T cells sorted from blood, taken in a trial of the OX40 agonist ivuxolimab. The origin of the receptors is an adult with an advanced solid tumor such as melanoma, head and neck, liver or kidney cancer.

The chain recombines TRBV6-5 with TRBJ2-7; D is possibly TRBD2 (5 bases). The CDR3 has 14 amino acids. V was cut by 2 bases and J by 0 bases, with 8 bases left in between. Germline V gene sequence: CDR1 MNHEY, CDR2 SVGAGI. CDR3 sequence: CASSYEGSSYEQYF. The CDR3, as DNA: TGTGCCAGCAGTTACGAGGGCAGCTCCTACGAGCAGTACTTC.

The genes are TRBV5-6 and TRBJ2-5; a weak D match, TRBD2 (6 bases). This CDR3 is built from 15 residues. With 0 bases removed from V and 5 bases from J, the gap between germline ends came to 14 bases. Germline V gives CDR1 SGHDT, CDR2 YYEEEE. CDR3 protein: CASSLGGGADETQYF. CDR3 nucleotide sequence: TGTGCCAGCAGCTTGGGTGGAGGGGCGGACGAGACCCAGTACTTC. The full variable domain, with the rest looked up from reference TRBV5-6 and TRBJ2-5, is DAGVTQSPTHLIKTRGQQVTLRCSPKSGHDTVSWYQQALGQGPQFIFQYYEEEERQRGNFPDRFSGHQFPNYSSELNVNALLLGDSALYLCASSLGGGADETQYFGPGTRLLVL.

This clone was recorded once. J is TRBJ1-1 and V is TRBV4-1; possibly TRBD1 for D (6 bases). This CDR3 is 16 amino acids long. With 7 bases removed from V and 4 bases from J, the gap between germline ends came to 22 bases. Per germline, CDR1 MGHRA and CDR2 YSYEKL. The CDR3 region is CASKSRGGQGGTEAFF. In DNA form, the CDR3 reads TGCGCCAGCAAATCCCGCGGGGGGCAAGGGGGCACTGAAGCTTTCTTT.

The chain joins TRBV12-5 to TRBJ1-1; D is undetermined. This CDR3 is built from 13 residues. V lost 3 bases to trimming and J lost 6 bases, with 11 bases between them. Germline CDR1 is LGHNT and CDR2 is FRNRAP. CDR3 sequence: CASGFGPPAEAFF. CDR3 nucleotide sequence: TGTGCTAGTGGTTTTGGACCACCAGCTGAAGCTTTCTTT. Full variable domain (remainder filled in from reference TRBV12-5 and TRBJ1-1): DARVTQTPRHKVTEMGQEVTMRCQPILGHNTVFWYRQTMMQGLELLAYFRNRAPLDDSGMPKDRFSAEMPDATLATLKIQPSEPRDSAVYFCASGFGPPAEAFFGQGTRLTVV.

The CDR3 DNA reads as TGTGCCAGCAGCTTATCTAGCGGGGGGGAGCTGTTTTTT. Amino acids: CASSLSSGGELFF. The J gene is TRBJ2-2, the V gene TRBV7-3, with 8 bases aligning to TRBD2. In germline, CDR1 is SGHTA, CDR2 FQGTGA. CDR3 length: 13 residues. V shed 2 bases and J 8 bases; nucleotides not matched to a gene: 1.

The V gene is TRBV5-5, the J gene TRBJ2-5; D is unresolved. From germline, CDR1 is SGHKS and CDR2 YYEKEE (reference sequence). This CDR3 is 11 amino acids long. The V and J ends lost 2 bases and 5 bases respectively, with 4 bases between them. CDR3 DNA sequence: TGTGCCAGCAGCTTCCAGGAGACCCAGTACTTC. Its translation is CASSFQETQYF.

V is TRBV7-2 and J is TRBJ2-3; D might be TRBD1 (6 bases). V lost 6 bases and J lost 1, with 17 bases in between. Germline CDR1 is SGHTA and CDR2 is FQGNSA. This CDR3 comprises 16 residues. In nucleotides, the CDR3 is TGTGCCAGCAGTCCTGCTGGACAGACCCGCACAGATACGCAGTATTTT. Translation gives CASSPAGQTRTDTQYF.

The CDR3 nucleotides are TGTGCCAGCAGCTTACAGGGGGCAGACTATGGCTACACCTTC. It is translated as CASSLQGADYGYTF. The chain joins TRBV9 to TRBJ1-2; TRBD1 aligns across 9 bases. This CDR3 has 14 residues. Trimming cost V 4 bases and J 3 bases; bases outside gene matches: 4. The germline V gene has CDR1 SGDLS and CDR2 YYNGEE. The full variable domain, its missing parts supplied by reference TRBV9 and TRBJ1-2, is DSGVTQTPKHLITATGQRVTLRCSPRSGDLSVYWYQQSLDQGLQFLIQYYNGEERAKGNILERFSAQQFPDLHSELNLSSLELGDSALYFCASSLQGADYGYTFGSGTRLTVV.

The chain carries TRBV20-1 and TRBJ2-2; D unclear. Germline V gives CDR1 DFQATT, CDR2 SNEGSKA (reference sequence). V lost 6 bases to trimming and J lost 3 bases, with 5 bases between them. The CDR3 has 11 amino acids. DNA of the CDR3: TGCAGTGCGAGATACACCGGGGAGCTGTTTTTT. It specifies CSARYTGELFF.

This rearrangement joins TRBV4-2 to TRBJ1-1, with D tentatively TRBD1 (6 bases). Germline lookup yields CDR1 LGHNA and CDR2 YNFKEQ. This CDR3 contains 15 residues. V was cut by 0 bases and J by 3 bases, with 11 bases left in between. The CDR3 loop is CASSQESGGDTEAFF. In nucleotides, the CDR3 is TGTGCCAGCAGCCAAGAGTCGGGGGGCGACACTGAAGCTTTCTTT.

The CDR3 DNA follows: TGTGCCAGCAGTTACTCGACAGGGCGGAATGAGCAGTTCTTC. The encoded protein is CASSYSTGRNEQFF. This chain uses TRBV6-5 with TRBJ2-1; TRBD1 agrees at 7 bases. V lost 0 bases to trimming and J lost 7 bases; unmatched junction nucleotides: 3. This CDR3 spans 14 amino acids. CDR1 and CDR2 (germline): MNHEY, SVGAGI.